Listed below are T cell receptor beta chains from one sample, sequenced in a study of cytomegalovirus exposure and HLA in healthy donors. The assay was immunoSEQ multiplex PCR, and TCRdb's table has in-frame clones only and misses some. The sample gives about 130,000 clones, roughly 70% of which show up once; 2.5% to 3.5% is in the top ten. The sample taken for sequencing was PBMCs. These receptors were obtained from a man in his forties or fifties in good health and CMV-seronegative. Both conserved end residues are part of each CDR3.

j_call | v_call | cdr3_aa
TRBJ1-2 | TRBV2 | CASSRTAGTGKSKGYTF
TRBJ2-7 | TRBV2 | CASGEAGFGGSTYEQYF
TRBJ1-3 | TRBV29-1 | CSVSSYGNTIYF
TRBJ1-1 | TRBV6-1 | CASSGQKTIMNTEAFF
TRBJ1-1 | TRBV5-6 | CASSRKRATEAFF
TRBJ2-1 | TRBV11-3 | CASSSGLAYNEQFF
TRBJ2-2 | TRBV6-5 | CASSYSYSNTGELFF
TRBJ2-7 | TRBV29-1 | CSVGAGGYEQYF
TRBJ2-3 | TRBV11-2 | CASSLNGRAGDTQYF
TRBJ1-2 | TRBV5-1 | CASSPGGFDGYTF
TRBJ2-5 | TRBV2 | CASSEALGQETQYF
TRBJ2-3 | TRBV6-4 | CATSTLPPTDTQYF
TRBJ2-7 | TRBV2 | CASRLSGGDEQYF
TRBJ2-7 | TRBV5-4 | CASSQGQGFSYEQYF
TRBJ1-6 | TRBV5-5 | CASSFRDSPLHF
TRBJ1-1 | TRBV6-5 | CASRTGTGLNTEAFF
TRBJ1-2 | TRBV6-5 | CASSRSSYGYTF
TRBJ2-1 | TRBV18 | CASSPLGTTNEQFF
TRBJ1-2 | TRBV15 | CATSRTPGQAYGYTF
TRBJ1-1 | TRBV7-3 | CASSSRLGATNTEAFF
TRBJ2-7 | TRBV27 | CASAPGTGYEQYF
TRBJ2-5 | TRBV6-1 | CASRTGETQYF
TRBJ2-3 | TRBV2 | CASKASGSSTDTQYF
TRBJ2-3 | TRBV5-1 | CASSLPERRGGPDTQYF
TRBJ2-7 | TRBV29-1 | CSVVGQGATYEQYF
TRBJ2-5 | TRBV5-1 | CASSPTPHQETQYF
TRBJ2-5 | TRBV15 | CATSRGQEQETQYF
TRBJ1-5 | TRBV6-5 | CASSGQGMSQPQHF
TRBJ1-1 | TRBV27 | CASSSPAAAFF
TRBJ1-2 | TRBV10-2 | CASSPRSLYGYTF
TRBJ2-5 | TRBV6-4 | CASSDSTSGRETQYF
TRBJ1-1 | TRBV18 | CASSPLAGEMNTEAFF
TRBJ2-1 | TRBV29-1 | CSVEPLAGEQFF
TRBJ1-2 | TRBV18 | CASSPDRDYGYTF
TRBJ2-6 | TRBV5-1 | CASSGGTGANVLTF
TRBJ1-1 | TRBV5-1 | CASTVTGEAEAFF
TRBJ1-1 | TRBV2 | CAITTGAEAFF
TRBJ1-1 | TRBV7-2 | CASSLFGQNTEAFF
TRBJ2-7 | TRBV2 | CASNGQGPTYEQYF
TRBJ2-2 | TRBV27 | CASTPGLSAGELFF
TRBJ1-2 | TRBV4-3 | CASSQVGQGARGYTF
TRBJ2-1 | TRBV6-1 | CASSDPGRVANEQFF
TRBJ2-7 | TRBV19 | CASSNNRGPYEQYF
TRBJ1-5 | TRBV18 | CASSQQDVGNQPQHF
TRBJ2-7 | TRBV28 | CASSSGLAGWGEQYF
- | TRBV30 | CAWSVLSGSYEQYF
TRBJ2-7 | TRBV10-3 | CAISESKGTGAYEQYF
TRBJ2-7 | TRBV5-1 | CASSSEGVYYEQYF
TRBJ2-1 | TRBV30 | CAWSGLSNEQFF
TRBJ2-7 | TRBV19 | CASSISGQGAFEQYF